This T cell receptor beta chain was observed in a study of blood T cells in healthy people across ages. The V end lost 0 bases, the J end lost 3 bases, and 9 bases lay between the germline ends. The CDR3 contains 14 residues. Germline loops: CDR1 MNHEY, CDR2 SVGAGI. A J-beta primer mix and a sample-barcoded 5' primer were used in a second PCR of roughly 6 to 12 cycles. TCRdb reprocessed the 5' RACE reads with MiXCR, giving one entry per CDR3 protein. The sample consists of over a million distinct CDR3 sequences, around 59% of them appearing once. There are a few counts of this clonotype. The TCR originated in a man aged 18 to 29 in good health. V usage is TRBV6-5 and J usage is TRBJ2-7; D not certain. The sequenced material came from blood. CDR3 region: CASSYSTFRYEQYF. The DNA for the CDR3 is TGTGCCAGCAGTTACTCGACTTTTCGCTACGAGCAGTACTTC.